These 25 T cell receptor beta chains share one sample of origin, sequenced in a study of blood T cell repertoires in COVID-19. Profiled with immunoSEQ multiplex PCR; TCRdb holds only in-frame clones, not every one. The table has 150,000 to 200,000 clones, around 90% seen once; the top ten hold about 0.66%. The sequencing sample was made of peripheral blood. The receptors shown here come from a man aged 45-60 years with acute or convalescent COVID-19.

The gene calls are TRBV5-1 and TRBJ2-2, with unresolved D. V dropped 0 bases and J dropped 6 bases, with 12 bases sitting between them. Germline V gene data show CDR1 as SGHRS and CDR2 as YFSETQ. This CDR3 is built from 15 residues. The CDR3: CASSLGVPRAGELFF. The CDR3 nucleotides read TGCGCCAGCAGCTTGGGGGTACCACGGGCCGGGGAGCTGTTTTTT.

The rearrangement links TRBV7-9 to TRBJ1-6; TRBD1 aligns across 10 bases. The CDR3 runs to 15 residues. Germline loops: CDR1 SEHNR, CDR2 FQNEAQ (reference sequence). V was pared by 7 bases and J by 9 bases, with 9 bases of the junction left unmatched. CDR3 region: CASTGQGSFLSPLHF. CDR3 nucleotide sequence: TGTGCCAGCACGGGACAGGGGTCCTTCCTTTCACCCCTCCACTTT.

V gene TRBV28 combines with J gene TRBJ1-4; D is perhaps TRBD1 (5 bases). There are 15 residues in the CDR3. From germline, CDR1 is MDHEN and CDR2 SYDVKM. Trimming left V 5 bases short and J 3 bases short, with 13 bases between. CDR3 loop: CASSLTGEANEKLFF. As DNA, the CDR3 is TGTGCCAGCAGTCTGACGGGGGAGGCTAATGAAAAACTGTTTTTT.

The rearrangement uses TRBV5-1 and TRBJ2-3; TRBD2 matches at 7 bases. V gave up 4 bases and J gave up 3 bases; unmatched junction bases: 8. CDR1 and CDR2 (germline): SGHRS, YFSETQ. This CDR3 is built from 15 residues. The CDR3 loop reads CASSVGTTGTDTQYF. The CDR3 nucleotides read TGCGCCAGCAGCGTAGGGACTACGGGGACAGATACGCAGTATTTT.

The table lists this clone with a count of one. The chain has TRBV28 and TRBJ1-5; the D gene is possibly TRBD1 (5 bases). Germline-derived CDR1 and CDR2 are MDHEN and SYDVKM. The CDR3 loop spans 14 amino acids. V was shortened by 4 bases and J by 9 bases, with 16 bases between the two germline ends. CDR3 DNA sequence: TGTGCCAGCAGTTCTCGAGAAGGGGCCCGGCCCCAGCATTTT. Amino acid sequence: CASSSREGARPQHF.

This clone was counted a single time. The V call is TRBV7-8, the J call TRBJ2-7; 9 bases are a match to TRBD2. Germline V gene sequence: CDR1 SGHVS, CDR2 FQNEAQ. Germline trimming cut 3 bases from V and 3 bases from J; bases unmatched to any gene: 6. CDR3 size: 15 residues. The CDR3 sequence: CASSLGLAGIYEQYF. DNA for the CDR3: TGTGCCAGCAGCTTGGGCCTAGCGGGGATCTACGAGCAGTACTTC. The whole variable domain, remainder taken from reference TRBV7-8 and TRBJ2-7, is GAGVSQSPRYKVAKRGQDVALRCDPISGHVSLFWYQQALGQGPEFLTYFQNEAQLDKSGLPSDRFFAERPEGSVSTLKIQRTQQEDSAVYLCASSLGLAGIYEQYFGPGTRLTVT.

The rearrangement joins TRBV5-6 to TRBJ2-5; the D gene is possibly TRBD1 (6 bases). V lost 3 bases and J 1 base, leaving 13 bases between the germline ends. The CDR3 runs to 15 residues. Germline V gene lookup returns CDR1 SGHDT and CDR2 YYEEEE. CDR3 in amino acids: CASSWGPGIQETQYF. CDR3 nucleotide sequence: TGTGCCAGCAGCTGGGGGCCGGGGATCCAAGAGACCCAGTACTTC.

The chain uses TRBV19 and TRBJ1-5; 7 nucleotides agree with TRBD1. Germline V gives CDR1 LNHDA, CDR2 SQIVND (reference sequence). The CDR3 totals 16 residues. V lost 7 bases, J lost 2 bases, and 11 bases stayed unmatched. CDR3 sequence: CASTLGTVLGNQPQHF. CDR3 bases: TGTGCCAGTACCCTCGGGACAGTCTTAGGCAATCAGCCCCAGCATTTT.

The CDR3 region is CASSARGGGGVDTQYF. In DNA, the CDR3 is TGTGCCAGCAGTGCGCGAGGTGGGGGAGGCGTAGATACGCAGTATTTT. The chain recombines TRBV28 with TRBJ2-3, with a weak D call TRBD2 (6 bases). Deletions cut 5 bases from V and 5 bases from J, with 20 bases between. The CDR3 length is 16 residues. From germline, CDR1 is MDHEN and CDR2 SYDVKM.

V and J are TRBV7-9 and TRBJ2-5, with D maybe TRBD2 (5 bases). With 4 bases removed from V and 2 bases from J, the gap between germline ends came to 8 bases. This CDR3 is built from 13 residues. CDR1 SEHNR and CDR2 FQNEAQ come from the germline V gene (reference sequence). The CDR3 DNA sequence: TGTGCCAGCAGCTACGGGGTTCAAGAGACCCAGTACTTC. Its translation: CASSYGVQETQYF.

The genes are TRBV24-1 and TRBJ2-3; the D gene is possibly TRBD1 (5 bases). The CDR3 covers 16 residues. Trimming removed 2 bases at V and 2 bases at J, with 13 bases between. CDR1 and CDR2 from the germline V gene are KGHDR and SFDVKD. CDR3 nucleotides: TGTGCCACCAGTGATTCGGATCAGGGATACACAGATACGCAGTATTTT. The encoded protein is CATSDSDQGYTDTQYF.

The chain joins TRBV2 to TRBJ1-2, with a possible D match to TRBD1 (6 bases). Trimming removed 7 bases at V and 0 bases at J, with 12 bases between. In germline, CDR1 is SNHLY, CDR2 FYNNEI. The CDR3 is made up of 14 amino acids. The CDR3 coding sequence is TGTGCCAGCATTTGGACAGTGTCTAACTATGGCTACACCTTC. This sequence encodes CASIWTVSNYGYTF.

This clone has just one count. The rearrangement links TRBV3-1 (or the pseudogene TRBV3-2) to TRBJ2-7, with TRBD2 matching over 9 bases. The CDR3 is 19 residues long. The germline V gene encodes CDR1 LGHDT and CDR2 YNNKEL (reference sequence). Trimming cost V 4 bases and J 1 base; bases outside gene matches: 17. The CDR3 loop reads CASSLTPPVATSGSYEQYV. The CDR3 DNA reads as TGTGCCAGCAGCCTAACCCCCCCGGTGGCGACTAGCGGATCCTACGAGCAGTACGTC.

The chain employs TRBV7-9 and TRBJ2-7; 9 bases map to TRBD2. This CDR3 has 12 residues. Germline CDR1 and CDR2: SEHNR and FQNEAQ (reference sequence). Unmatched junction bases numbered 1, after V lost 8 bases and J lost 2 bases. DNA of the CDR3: TGTGCCAGCGGCGGGAGGGCCTACGAGCAGTACTTC. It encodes CASGGRAYEQYF.

CDR3 nucleotide sequence: TGCAGCGCCAACAGCAGGGGTGGGACCGGGGAGCTGTTTTTT. Amino acids: CSANSRGGTGELFF. The V call is TRBV29-1, the J call TRBJ2-2; D possibly corresponds to TRBD1 (6 bases). CDR3 length equals 14 residues. CDR1 is SQVTM, CDR2 ANQGSEA, per germline. With 7 bases removed from V and 5 bases from J, the gap between germline ends came to 17 bases.

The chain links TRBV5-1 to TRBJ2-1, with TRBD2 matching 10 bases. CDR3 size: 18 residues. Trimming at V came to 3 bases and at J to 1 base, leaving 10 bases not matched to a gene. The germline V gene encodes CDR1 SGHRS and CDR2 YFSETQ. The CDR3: CASSSGGLAGASYNEQFF. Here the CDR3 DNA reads TGCGCCAGCAGCTCCGGGGGGCTAGCGGGAGCATCCTACAATGAGCAGTTCTTC. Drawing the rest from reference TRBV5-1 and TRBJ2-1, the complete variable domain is KAGVTQTPRYLIKTRGQQVTLSCSPISGHRSVSWYQQTPGQGLQFLFEYFSETQRNKGNFPGRFSGRQFSNSRSEMNVSTLELGDSALYLCASSSGGLAGASYNEQFFGPGTRLTVL.

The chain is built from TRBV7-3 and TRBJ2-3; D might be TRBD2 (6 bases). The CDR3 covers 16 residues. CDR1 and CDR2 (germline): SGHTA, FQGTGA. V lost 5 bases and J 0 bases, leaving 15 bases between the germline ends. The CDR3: CASSARDLRSTDTQYF. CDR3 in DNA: TGTGCCAGCAGCGCACGGGACTTGCGAAGCACAGATACGCAGTATTTT.

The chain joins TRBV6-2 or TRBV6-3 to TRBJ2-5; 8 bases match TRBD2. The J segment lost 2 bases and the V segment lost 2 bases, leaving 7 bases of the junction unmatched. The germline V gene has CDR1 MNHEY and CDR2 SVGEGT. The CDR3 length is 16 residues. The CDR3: CASSYAGGAEQETQYF. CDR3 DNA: TGTGCCAGCAGTTACGCGGGGGGCGCAGAACAAGAGACCCAGTACTTC.

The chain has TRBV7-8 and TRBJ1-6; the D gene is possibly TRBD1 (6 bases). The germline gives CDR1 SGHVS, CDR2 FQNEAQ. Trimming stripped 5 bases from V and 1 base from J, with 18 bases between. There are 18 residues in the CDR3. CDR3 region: CASSLGTPSGSYNSPLHF. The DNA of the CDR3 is TGTGCCAGCAGCCTCGGGACACCCTCCGGGTCCTATAATTCACCCCTCCACTTT.

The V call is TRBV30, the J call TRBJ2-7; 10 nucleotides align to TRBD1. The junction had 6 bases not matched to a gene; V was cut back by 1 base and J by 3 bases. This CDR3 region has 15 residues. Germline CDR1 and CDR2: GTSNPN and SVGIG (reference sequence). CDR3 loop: CAWSDKDRGVYEQYF. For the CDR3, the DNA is TGTGCCTGGAGTGACAAGGACAGGGGGGTCTACGAGCAGTACTTC.

The DNA of the CDR3 is TGCGCCAGCAGCCAGGCAGGGACTAGCGGGATAAGGAGTTACAATGAGCAGTTCTTC. Its translation: CASSQAGTSGIRSYNEQFF. The rearrangement uses TRBV4-1 and TRBJ2-1; 13 nucleotides line up with TRBD2. Germline lookup yields CDR1 MGHRA and CDR2 YSYEKL. Trimming at V came to 3 bases and at J to 4 bases, leaving 12 bases not matched to a gene. CDR3 length: 19 amino acids.

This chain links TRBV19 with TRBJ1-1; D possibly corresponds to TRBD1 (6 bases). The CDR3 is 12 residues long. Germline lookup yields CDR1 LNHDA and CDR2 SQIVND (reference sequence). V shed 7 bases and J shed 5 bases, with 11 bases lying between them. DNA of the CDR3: TGTGCCAGTAACCAGGGGACGACTGAAGCTTTCTTT. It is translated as CASNQGTTEAFF. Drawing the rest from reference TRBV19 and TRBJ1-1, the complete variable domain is DGGITQSPKYLFRKEGQNVTLSCEQNLNHDAMYWYRQDPGQGLRLIYYSQIVNDFQKGDIAEGYSVSREKKESFPLTVTSAQKNPTAFYLCASNQGTTEAFFGQGTRLTVV.

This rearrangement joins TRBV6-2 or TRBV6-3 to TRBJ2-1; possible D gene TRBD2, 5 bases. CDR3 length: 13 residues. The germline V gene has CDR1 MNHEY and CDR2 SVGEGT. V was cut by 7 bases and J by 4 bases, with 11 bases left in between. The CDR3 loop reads CASTPTRYNEQFF. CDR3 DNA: TGTGCCAGCACCCCCACTAGGTACAATGAGCAGTTCTTC.

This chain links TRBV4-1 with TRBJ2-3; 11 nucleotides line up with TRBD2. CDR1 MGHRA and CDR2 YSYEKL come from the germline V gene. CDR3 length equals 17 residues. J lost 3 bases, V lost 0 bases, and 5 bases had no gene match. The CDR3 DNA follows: TGCGCCAGCAGCCAAGATTTAGCGGGAGGGTTTACAGATACGCAGTATTTT. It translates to CASSQDLAGGFTDTQYF.

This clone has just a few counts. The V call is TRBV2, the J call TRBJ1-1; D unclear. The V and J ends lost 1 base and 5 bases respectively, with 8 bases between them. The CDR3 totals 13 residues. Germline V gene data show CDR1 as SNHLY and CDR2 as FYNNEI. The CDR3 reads CASSEETGTEAFF. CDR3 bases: TGTGCCAGCAGTGAAGAAACGGGGACTGAAGCTTTCTTT. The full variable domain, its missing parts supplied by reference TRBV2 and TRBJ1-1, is EPEVTQTPSHQVTQMGQEVILRCVPISNHLYFYWYRQILGQKVEFLVSFYNNEISEKSEIFDDQFSVERPDGSNFTLKIRSTKLEDSAMYFCASSEETGTEAFFGQGTRLTVV.